The entry below describes one T cell receptor beta chain. The data were taken from a study of blood T cell repertoires in COVID-19. Here immunoSEQ multiplex PCR was the method, and the copy in TCRdb shows in-frame clones only, minus some. The table shows more than 300,000 clones, with 90% to 95% occurring only once. Germline CDR1 is LGHNA and CDR2 is YSLEER. The CDR3 totals 16 residues. The ends lost 4 bases at V and 0 bases at J; junction bases unmatched: 9. The sample was PBMCs or T cells enriched from blood (not recorded which). The clonotype originates from a woman aged 25 to 39 who had been exposed to COVID-19. The V call is TRBV4-3, the J call TRBJ2-7; 7 positions match TRBD2. This CDR3 reads CASSLHSGLSSYEQYF. CDR3 nucleotide sequence: TGCGCCAGCAGCCTTCATAGCGGGTTAAGCTCCTACGAGCAGTACTTC.